A selection of T cell receptor beta chains follows, all from one sample in a study of cytomegalovirus exposure and HLA in healthy donors. The assay was immunoSEQ multiplex PCR, and TCRdb's table has in-frame clones only and misses some. The sample holds more than 100,000 clones, over 65% seen once. The specimen sequenced was PBMCs. Receptors were obtained from a female donor in good health and CMV-seropositive. Both conserved end residues are part of each CDR3. Fields, in order: J gene, CDR3 length, clone size, V gene, D gene, CDR3 DNA, CDR3 protein. D genes are given only for firm matches. Clone size, where shown, is once, few, many, or a class for clones that have expanded.

J: TRBJ1-1; length: 14; size: few; V: TRBV28; D: NA; DNA: TGTGCCAGCAGTATCACAGGGAAGGAGGCTGAAGCTTTCTTT; CDR3: CASSITGKEAEAFF
J: TRBJ2-1; length: 16; size: NA; V: TRBV7-2; D: TRBD1; DNA: TGTGCCAGCAGCTTACAGGGACAGGGCTCCTACAATGAGCAGTTCTTC; CDR3: CASSLQGQGSYNEQFF
J: TRBJ2-2; length: 15; size: NA; V: TRBV5-6; D: TRBD1; DNA: TGTGCCAGCAGCCCGACAGGGACAGCCACCGGGGAGCTGTTTTTT; CDR3: CASSPTGTATGELFF
J: TRBJ2-2; length: 14; size: NA; V: TRBV14; D: NA; DNA: TGTGCCAGCAGCCAAGCCCTCGGGGCCGGGGAGCTGTTTTTT; CDR3: CASSQALGAGELFF
J: TRBJ2-7; length: 14; size: NA; V: TRBV18; D: TRBD1; DNA: TGTGCCAGCTCACCCGGTGGACAGGGGTACGAGCAGTACTTC; CDR3: CASSPGGQGYEQYF
J: TRBJ2-3; length: 12; size: few; V: TRBV19; D: NA; DNA: TGTGCCAGTAGAGCTAGCGCAGATACGCAGTATTTT; CDR3: CASRASADTQYF
J: TRBJ2-2; length: 17; size: NA; V: TRBV11-3; D: NA; DNA: TGTGCCAGCAGCTACCTTTGGGGCGCGACGAACACCGGGGAGCTGTTTTTT; CDR3: CASSYLWGATNTGELFF
J: TRBJ2-4; length: 13; size: once; V: TRBV2; D: TRBD2; DNA: TGTGCCAGCAGTTCCGGGACTAGTGGCATTCAGTACTTC; CDR3: CASSSGTSGIQYF
J: TRBJ2-2; length: 17; size: NA; V: TRBV27; D: TRBD2; DNA: TGTGCCAGCACCCTAGGTGCGGGAGGAATAAACACCGGGGAGCTGTTTTTT; CDR3: CASTLGAGGINTGELFF
J: TRBJ2-7; length: 16; size: NA; V: TRBV7-2; D: TRBD2; DNA: TGTGCCAGCAGCGCTACTACTAGCGGGATCCCCCTCGAGCAGTACTTC; CDR3: CASSATTSGIPLEQYF
J: TRBJ2-2; length: 16; size: NA; V: TRBV27; D: TRBD1; DNA: TGTGCCAGCAGTTTAGGCAGGGGACAGGGCCCCGGGGAGCTGTTTTTT; CDR3: CASSLGRGQGPGELFF
J: TRBJ2-1; length: 14; size: NA; V: TRBV5-4; D: NA; DNA: TGTGCCAGCAGCGCTGACAGGTGGGCCAATGAGCAGTTCTTC; CDR3: CASSADRWANEQFF
J: TRBJ1-2; length: 15; size: NA; V: TRBV7-8; D: NA; DNA: TGTGCCAGCAGCTTAGCGTCGTCGCTAACTATAGGCTACACCTTC; CDR3: CASSLASSLTIGYTF
J: TRBJ2-2; length: 13; size: NA; V: TRBV7-3; D: NA; DNA: TGTGCCAGCAGCCTCGGGGGGCACGGGGAGCTGTTTTTT; CDR3: CASSLGGHGELFF
J: TRBJ1-2; length: 15; size: NA; V: TRBV18; D: NA; DNA: TGTGCCAGCTCACACCTCGACAGGCTAGGAGATGGCTACACCTTC; CDR3: CASSHLDRLGDGYTF
J: TRBJ1-3; length: 17; size: NA; V: TRBV6-1; D: NA; DNA: TGTGCCAGCAGTGAAGCGTCGGCAGGGGAATCTGGAAACACCATATATTTT; CDR3: CASSEASAGESGNTIYF
J: TRBJ2-1; length: 15; size: NA; V: TRBV9; D: TRBD2; DNA: TGTGCCAGCAGCGTAGGTAGCGGGGGGTACAATGAGCAGTTCTTC; CDR3: CASSVGSGGYNEQFF
J: TRBJ1-4; length: 15; size: NA; V: TRBV7-6; D: NA; DNA: TGTGCCAGCAGCTTAGAGGCGGGCTTTGGAGAAAAACTGTTTTTT; CDR3: CASSLEAGFGEKLFF
J: TRBJ2-7; length: 15; size: NA; V: TRBV9; D: NA; DNA: TGTGCCAGCAGCCCGGACAGTCATAGGGCCTACGAGCAGTACTTC; CDR3: CASSPDSHRAYEQYF
J: TRBJ1-6; length: 14; size: NA; V: TRBV6-6; D: NA; DNA: TGTGCCAGCACCCCGACAGGAGGTAATTCACCCCTCCACTTT; CDR3: CASTPTGGNSPLHF
J: TRBJ2-1; length: 17; size: NA; V: TRBV30; D: TRBD1; DNA: TGTGCCTGGAGACCTACACCCCGGGACAGGGGATGGAATGAGCAGTTCTTC; CDR3: CAWRPTPRDRGWNEQFF
J: TRBJ2-2; length: 19; size: NA; V: TRBV14; D: TRBD2; DNA: TGTGCCAGCAGCCAAGACCCACGGCTCGGGAGGGGGGACACCGGGGAGCTGTTTTTT; CDR3: CASSQDPRLGRGDTGELFF
J: TRBJ1-1; length: 12; size: once; V: TRBV28; D: NA; DNA: TGTGCCAGCAGCGGAACAGTTGATATGGCTTTCTTT; CDR3: CASSGTVDMAFF
J: TRBJ2-3; length: 14; size: NA; V: TRBV28; D: TRBD1; DNA: TGTGCCAGCACTTTGGGACAGCCCACAGATACGCAGTATTTT; CDR3: CASTLGQPTDTQYF
J: TRBJ1-2; length: 15; size: NA; V: TRBV6-6; D: TRBD1; DNA: TGTGCCAGCAGCCCCGGGACAGGGGGCAGCTATGGCTACACCTTC; CDR3: CASSPGTGGSYGYTF
J: TRBJ1-5; length: 14; size: once; V: TRBV9; D: TRBD1; DNA: TGTGCCAGCAGCCCGACAGGGGGCAATCAGCCCCAGCATTTT; CDR3: CASSPTGGNQPQHF
J: TRBJ1-1; length: 14; size: NA; V: TRBV5-1; D: NA; DNA: TGCGCCAGCAGCTTGGATCAGATAAACACTGAAGCTTTCTTT; CDR3: CASSLDQINTEAFF
J: TRBJ2-3; length: 14; size: NA; V: TRBV18; D: TRBD1; DNA: TGTGCCAGCTCACCTGACAGGGTGAGAGATACGCAGTATTTT; CDR3: CASSPDRVRDTQYF
J: TRBJ2-5; length: 19; size: NA; V: TRBV7-9; D: TRBD2; DNA: TGTGCCAGCAGCTTCGTTCCGGGCTCTAGCGGAGAAAACCAAGAGACCCAGTACTTC; CDR3: CASSFVPGSSGENQETQYF
J: TRBJ1-3; length: 14; size: NA; V: TRBV14; D: NA; DNA: TGTGCCAGCAGCCAAGGCGGCGCGGGAAACACCATATATTTT; CDR3: CASSQGGAGNTIYF
J: TRBJ2-7; length: 15; size: NA; V: TRBV4-1; D: NA; DNA: TGCGCCAGCAGCCAAGGGCCAGGGCGGTCCTACGAGCAGTACTTC; CDR3: CASSQGPGRSYEQYF
J: TRBJ2-1; length: 16; size: once; V: TRBV11-2; D: NA; DNA: TGTGCCAGCAGCGTTAGACAGGACATGGGGAACAATGAGCAGTTCTTC; CDR3: CASSVRQDMGNNEQFF
J: TRBJ2-6; length: 14; size: NA; V: TRBV2; D: NA; DNA: TGTGCAACCGCCGGGGATAGTGGGGCCAACGTCCTGACTTTC; CDR3: CATAGDSGANVLTF
J: TRBJ1-6; length: 16; size: once; V: TRBV4-1; D: TRBD1; DNA: TGCGCCAGCAGCCAATTACCGGGACAGACGTTCTCACCCCTCCACTTT; CDR3: CASSQLPGQTFSPLHF
J: TRBJ2-5; length: 13; size: NA; V: TRBV10-3; D: NA; DNA: TGTGCCATCAGTAAACAGGGTGGGGAGACCCAGTACTTC; CDR3: CAISKQGGETQYF
J: TRBJ1-1; length: 15; size: NA; V: TRBV6-5; D: NA; DNA: TGTGCCAGCAGTTCCAGGGGAGGGGTGAACACTGAAGCTTTCTTT; CDR3: CASSSRGGVNTEAFF
J: TRBJ1-2; length: 13; size: NA; V: TRBV9; D: NA; DNA: TGTGCCAGCAGCGCGGACACTTACTATGGCTACACCTTC; CDR3: CASSADTYYGYTF
J: TRBJ2-7; length: 14; size: NA; V: TRBV11-2; D: NA; DNA: TGTGCCAGCAGCATTAACAGGATTTCCTACGAGCAGTACTTC; CDR3: CASSINRISYEQYF
J: TRBJ2-7; length: 16; size: NA; V: TRBV30; D: TRBD1; DNA: TGTGCCTGGAGTCCAACCCTAGACAGGGGTAGCTACGAGCAGTACTTC; CDR3: CAWSPTLDRGSYEQYF
J: TRBJ1-1; length: 13; size: NA; V: TRBV21-1; D: NA; DNA: TGTGCCAGCAGCCCAGGCGGCCAGGGTGAAGCTTTCTTT; CDR3: CASSPGGQGEAFF
J: TRBJ1-6; length: 12; size: NA; V: TRBV5-3; D: NA; DNA: TGTGCCAGAAGCTTGGTCGGTTCACCCCTCCACTTT; CDR3: CARSLVGSPLHF
J: TRBJ2-1; length: 14; size: NA; V: TRBV19; D: NA; DNA: TGTGCCAGTATCTCAAGCGGGTCTTGGGGTCGGCAGTTCTTC; CDR3: CASISSGSWGRQFF
J: TRBJ2-7; length: 15; size: NA; V: TRBV13; D: NA; DNA: TGTGCCAGCAGCTTAGGGAGGGGGTTGTACTACGAGCAGTACTTC; CDR3: CASSLGRGLYYEQYF
J: TRBJ1-1; length: 14; size: NA; V: TRBV5-1; D: TRBD1; DNA: TGCGCCAGCAGCAAGGACAGGGGCAAGACTGAAGCTTTCTTT; CDR3: CASSKDRGKTEAFF
J: TRBJ2-7; length: 15; size: NA; V: TRBV14; D: TRBD2; DNA: TGTGCCAGCAGCGAAGGGGGAGGACTAGCGAGAGAGCAGTACTTC; CDR3: CASSEGGGLAREQYF
J: TRBJ2-3; length: 16; size: NA; V: TRBV30; D: TRBD2; DNA: TGTGCCTGGACCCGACTAGCGGGAGGCCTCACAGATACGCAGTATTTT; CDR3: CAWTRLAGGLTDTQYF
J: TRBJ2-7; length: 12; size: NA; V: TRBV11-3; D: NA; DNA: TGTGCCAGCAGGGGGGCGGCCTACGAGCAGTACTTC; CDR3: CASRGAAYEQYF
J: TRBJ2-7; length: 13; size: few; V: TRBV27; D: TRBD2; DNA: TGTGCCAGCAGACTAGCGGGAGCCTACGAGCAGTACTTC; CDR3: CASRLAGAYEQYF
J: TRBJ2-5; length: 14; size: few; V: TRBV28; D: TRBD1; DNA: TGTGCCAGCAGTTCAGGGGGTGAGGGGGAGACCCAGTACTTC; CDR3: CASSSGGEGETQYF
J: TRBJ2-3; length: 17; size: NA; V: TRBV4-1; D: TRBD2; DNA: TGCGCCAGCAGCCAAGACCCAGCGGGGGGGTTGAGAGATACGCAGTATTTT; CDR3: CASSQDPAGGLRDTQYF
J: TRBJ2-1; length: 13; size: NA; V: TRBV29-1; D: NA; DNA: TGCAGCGTTGAAACTCCCCTTAACTATGAGCAGTTCTTC; CDR3: CSVETPLNYEQFF
J: TRBJ2-1; length: 15; size: NA; V: TRBV27; D: NA; DNA: TGTGCCAGTAAATCGGCGGACTCAACCTACAATGAGCAGTTCTTC; CDR3: CASKSADSTYNEQFF
J: TRBJ2-3; length: 20; size: NA; V: TRBV2; D: TRBD2; DNA: TGTGCCAGCAGTGGGGGTCTGGGACTAGCGGGAGTAGGAACCACAGATACGCAGTATTTT; CDR3: CASSGGLGLAGVGTTDTQYF
J: TRBJ1-2; length: 12; size: NA; V: TRBV28; D: TRBD1; DNA: TGTGCCAGCCTCGGACAGGACTATGGCTACACCTTC; CDR3: CASLGQDYGYTF
J: TRBJ1-1; length: 14; size: once; V: TRBV15; D: NA; DNA: TGTGCCACCAGCAGAGACAGGGGGAACACTGAAGCTTTCTTT; CDR3: CATSRDRGNTEAFF
J: TRBJ2-7; length: 14; size: NA; V: TRBV10-3; D: NA; DNA: TGTGCCATCAGTGAGTCGGCCAGGGGATACGAGCAGTACTTC; CDR3: CAISESARGYEQYF
J: TRBJ2-5; length: 13; size: NA; V: TRBV5-8; D: NA; DNA: TGTGCCAGCCGACTAGGATTCCAAGAGACCCAGTACTTC; CDR3: CASRLGFQETQYF
J: TRBJ2-5; length: 15; size: NA; V: TRBV7-9; D: TRBD2; DNA: TGTGCCAGCAGTTCACTAGCGGGGGTCCAAGAGACCCAGTACTTC; CDR3: CASSSLAGVQETQYF
J: TRBJ2-3; length: 17; size: NA; V: TRBV5-1; D: NA; DNA: TGCGCCAGCAGCTTGGGTCGGGTCGGAACTAGCACAGATACGCAGTATTTT; CDR3: CASSLGRVGTSTDTQYF